Shown below are 3 T cell receptor beta chains from a single sample sequenced in a study of neurological immune-mediated disorders. TCRdb re-derived calls from the 5' RACE reads in MiXCR, one entry per CDR3 protein. The table lists about 60,000 distinct CDR3 sequences, roughly 9.7% of them singletons. Time point described: longitudinal time-point 2. Input material: PBMCs. The receptors here all came from a man younger than 40 in good health.

J is TRBJ2-3 and V is TRBV6-6, with D possibly TRBD1 on 6 matching bases. CDR1 MNHNY and CDR2 SVGAGI come from the germline V gene (reference sequence). The CDR3 runs 18 residues. V was pared by 2 bases and J by 2 bases, with 20 bases between. Here the CDR3 reads CASSYPRTATRHTDTQYF. In DNA form, the CDR3 reads TGTGCCAGCAGTTACCCAAGGACAGCCACTAGACACACAGATACGCAGTATTTT.

This clonotype was detected ten times or more. This chain uses TRBV7-3 with TRBJ2-1; D possibly corresponds to TRBD2 (6 bases). Looked up from germline, CDR1 is SGHTA and CDR2 is FQGTGA. Trimming removed 4 bases at V and 7 bases at J, with 11 bases between. CDR3 length: 13 amino acids. The CDR3 region has the DNA TGTGCCAGCAGCTCGTTACTAGCTAATGAGCAGTTCTTC. Translation gives CASSSLLANEQFF.

This clonotype was picked up many times. The chain joins TRBV29-1 to TRBJ1-5; 9 bases are a match to TRBD1. This CDR3 has 14 amino acids. Trimming at V came to 4 bases and at J to 6 bases, leaving 7 bases not matched to a gene. CDR1 and CDR2 from the germline V gene are SQVTM and ANQGSEA. In DNA, the CDR3 is TGCAGCGTTGTAAAGGACAGGGGAGGTCAGCCCCAGCATTTT. This encodes CSVVKDRGGQPQHF.